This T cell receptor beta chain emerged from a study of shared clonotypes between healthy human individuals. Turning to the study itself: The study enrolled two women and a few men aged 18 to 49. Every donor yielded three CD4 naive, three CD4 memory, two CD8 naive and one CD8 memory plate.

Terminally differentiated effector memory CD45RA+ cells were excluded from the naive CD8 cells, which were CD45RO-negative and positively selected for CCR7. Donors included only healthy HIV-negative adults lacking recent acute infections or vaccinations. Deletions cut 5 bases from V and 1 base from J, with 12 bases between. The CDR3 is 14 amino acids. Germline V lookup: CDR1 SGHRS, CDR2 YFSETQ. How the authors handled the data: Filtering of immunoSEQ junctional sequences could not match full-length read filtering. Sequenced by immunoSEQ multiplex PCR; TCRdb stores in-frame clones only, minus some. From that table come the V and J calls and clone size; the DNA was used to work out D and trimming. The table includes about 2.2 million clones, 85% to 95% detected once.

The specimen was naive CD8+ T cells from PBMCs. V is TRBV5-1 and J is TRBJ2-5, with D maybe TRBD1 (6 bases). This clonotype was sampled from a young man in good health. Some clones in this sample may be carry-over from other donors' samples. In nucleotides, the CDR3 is TGCGCCAGCAGGCCGGCAGGGGCCCAAGAGACCCAGTACTTC. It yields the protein CASRPAGAQETQYF.